The rows below give T cell receptor beta chains drawn from one sample of a study of blood T cells in healthy people across ages. Each CDR3 protein is one row after TCRdb ran MiXCR on the 5' RACE reads. The sample has hundreds of thousands of distinct CDR3 sequences; about 37% are singletons. The material sequenced was blood. These receptors were collected from a man younger than 35 in good health. Each CDR3 is given without its conserved first and last residue. A D gene is named only where the DNA matches it firmly. Clone size appears in some rows only: once, few, many, or a class for an expanded clone.

TRBJ2-5 TRBD2 - TRBV4-2 ASSQDPVVGSGGYQETQY
TRBJ2-1 - many TRBV12-3/TRBV12-4 ASSLRGDTYNEQF
TRBJ2-7 - - TRBV9 ASSEGGDLFYEQY
TRBJ1-1 - - TRBV5-1 ASSFSQGPEAF
TRBJ1-5 - few TRBV6-6 ASTKGDNQPQH
TRBJ1-5 - - TRBV3-1 ASSQGGEISNQPQH
TRBJ2-7 TRBD1 - TRBV5-1 ASSLTGGIHEQY
TRBJ1-2 TRBD1 - TRBV12-3/TRBV12-4 ASRPTGANYGYT
TRBJ2-2 TRBD2 - TRBV7-7 ASGPGENTGELF
TRBJ1-6 TRBD1 - TRBV20-1 SARQGTSSYNSPLH
TRBJ1-3 - - TRBV29-1 STVALQGNTIY
TRBJ1-2 TRBD1 many TRBV7-2 ASRSQGANYGYT
TRBJ2-2 - - TRBV20-1 SALLGGPNTGELF
TRBJ2-1 - - TRBV24-1 ATSDPAQGGEQF
TRBJ2-3 - many TRBV25-1 ASSELGEDTDTQY
TRBJ2-5 - many TRBV4-1 ASSQDDGKQETQY
TRBJ2-7 - - TRBV6-5 ASSASPGNYEQY
TRBJ2-7 - - TRBV6-1 ASSNHRTSGEQY
TRBJ2-3 - few TRBV3-1 ASSGSRRGLSTDTQY
TRBJ2-5 TRBD2 - TRBV20-1 SARGWLAGGEETQY
TRBJ2-5 TRBD1 many TRBV6-2/TRBV6-3 ASSPTGVQETQY
TRBJ2-3 - once TRBV6-5 ASGSGVPTDTQY
TRBJ1-2 - many TRBV7-9 ASSLVIGARDGYT